These 8 T cell receptor beta chains share one sample of origin, sequenced in a study of control samples from healthy donors and cancer patients. The repertoire was sequenced with immunoSEQ multiplex PCR; TCRdb's copy has only in-frame clones and lacks some. The data contain fewer than 50,000 clones, about 92% of them seen just once; the ten biggest clones take up under 0.95%. Material for sequencing was PBMCs. These receptors were collected from a young man with colorectal cancer.

This chain joins TRBV7-9 and TRBJ2-2, with 10 bases fitting TRBD1. Trimming took 1 base from V and 7 from J; bases not matched to a gene: 3. Germline V gives CDR1 SEHNR, CDR2 FQNEAQ (reference sequence). The CDR3 spans 15 residues. As DNA, the CDR3 is TGTGCCAGCAGCTTAGGACAGGGGGCCGGCGGGGAGCTGTTTTTT. Its protein product is CASSLGQGAGGELFF. The full variable domain, completed using reference TRBV7-9 and TRBJ2-2, is DTGVSQNPRHKITKRGQNVTFRCDPISEHNRLYWYRQTLGQGPEFLTYFQNEAQLEKSRLLSDRFSAERPKGSFSTLEIQRTEQGDSAMYLCASSLGQGAGGELFFGEGSRLTVL.

The chain couples TRBV29-1 to TRBJ2-3; the match to TRBD1 covers 9 bases. The V gene end was trimmed by 0 bases and the J gene end by 4 bases; junction bases not matched to a gene: 2. Germline V CDR1 and CDR2: SQVTM, ANQGSEA. The CDR3 runs 14 residues. As DNA, the CDR3 is TGCAGCGTTGAAGAGACAGGGGGATCAGATACGCAGTATTTT. Protein product: CSVEETGGSDTQYF.

On this clone: Other DNA sequences within the sample encode an identical CDR3. As DNA, the CDR3 is TGTGCCAGCAGTTACAGAGGCGGGGAGCTGTTTTTT. Translated, it gives CASSYRGGELFF. J is TRBJ2-2 and V is TRBV6-5, with unresolved D. The CDR3 is 12 residues long. V lost 2 bases and J lost 7, with 5 bases in between. The germline V gene has CDR1 MNHEY and CDR2 SVGAGI.

The chain is built from TRBV27 and TRBJ1-2; TRBD1 might be the D (5 bases). The germline CDR1 and CDR2 sequences are MNHEY and SMNVEV (reference sequence). V lost 6 bases and J 6 bases, leaving 8 bases between the germline ends. The CDR3 is 11 residues long. The chain's CDR3 is CASSRGDGYTF. CDR3 DNA: TGTGCCAGCAGCCGGGGCGATGGCTACACCTTC.

V gene TRBV9 combines with J gene TRBJ2-3, with D maybe TRBD2 (5 bases). Trimming removed 7 bases at V and 3 bases at J, with 15 bases between. The CDR3 consists of 14 residues. Per germline, CDR1 SGDLS and CDR2 YYNGEE. As DNA, the CDR3 is TGTGCCAGCGCAGTGTCGGGAACTACAGATACGCAGTATTTT. This encodes CASAVSGTTDTQYF.

V usage is TRBV4-2 and J usage is TRBJ2-1, with D maybe TRBD2 (6 bases). Trimming took 1 base from V and 7 from J, leaving 14 bases between them. This CDR3 is 15 amino acids long. Germline V gene data show CDR1 as LGHNA and CDR2 as YNFKEQ. In nucleotides, the CDR3 is TGTGCCAGCAGCCAAGTAGGGACTCAATCTAATGAGCAGTTCTTC. Encoded protein: CASSQVGTQSNEQFF.

This chain connects TRBV5-4 to TRBJ2-2; 7 nucleotides align to TRBD1. Germline CDR1 and CDR2: SGHNT and YYREEE (reference sequence). The CDR3 runs 15 residues. V lost 3 bases and J lost 4; bases outside the gene matches: 6. DNA of the CDR3: TGTGCCAGCAGCTCCTGGGACAGTCTCACCGGGGAGCTGTTTTTT. The encoded protein is CASSSWDSLTGELFF.

The V and J genes are TRBV5-6 and TRBJ2-7, with 8 bases lining up with TRBD1. V dropped 2 bases and J dropped 5; count of bases not matched to a gene: 6. Per the germline V gene, CDR1 is SGHDT and CDR2 is YYEEEE. This CDR3 is 14 amino acids long. The CDR3 DNA sequence: TGTGCCAGCAGCTTTCGACAGGGGCTCGACGAGCAGTACTTC. This gives the protein CASSFRQGLDEQYF.